This TCR beta chain is drawn from a study of CD8 T cells in ankylosing spondylitis. Overall study findings and caveats: Disease-linked clones were reportedly significantly enriched in matched ankylosing spondylitis synovial fluid. Disease-linked clones proved CD8+ and comparatively uncommon in peripheral blood.

This clonotype was counted a few times. Its antigen remains unidentified. Germline CDR1 and CDR2: MGHRA and YSYEKL. The CDR3 runs 16 residues. V trimming: 4 bases; J trimming: 6 bases; junction bases outside the gene matches: 13. Quantitative 5'-RACE with molecular barcodes was used to make the TCR beta libraries. TCRdb called the 5' RACE reads again in MiXCR, with one record for every CDR3 protein. There are approximately 260,000 distinct CDR3 sequences in the sample; 15% to 20% occur only once, and around a third lies in the top ten. This TCR was sampled from a male donor with ankylosing spondylitis or in good health (not recorded which). Sequenced sample: blood, either unsorted or a sorted T cell fraction (not recorded which). V gene TRBV4-1 combines with J gene TRBJ2-7; 9 nucleotides match TRBD2. The CDR3 reads CASSPPGSGSGSEQYF. In DNA form, the CDR3 reads TGCGCCAGCAGCCCCCCTGGTAGCGGGAGTGGGTCCGAGCAGTACTTC.